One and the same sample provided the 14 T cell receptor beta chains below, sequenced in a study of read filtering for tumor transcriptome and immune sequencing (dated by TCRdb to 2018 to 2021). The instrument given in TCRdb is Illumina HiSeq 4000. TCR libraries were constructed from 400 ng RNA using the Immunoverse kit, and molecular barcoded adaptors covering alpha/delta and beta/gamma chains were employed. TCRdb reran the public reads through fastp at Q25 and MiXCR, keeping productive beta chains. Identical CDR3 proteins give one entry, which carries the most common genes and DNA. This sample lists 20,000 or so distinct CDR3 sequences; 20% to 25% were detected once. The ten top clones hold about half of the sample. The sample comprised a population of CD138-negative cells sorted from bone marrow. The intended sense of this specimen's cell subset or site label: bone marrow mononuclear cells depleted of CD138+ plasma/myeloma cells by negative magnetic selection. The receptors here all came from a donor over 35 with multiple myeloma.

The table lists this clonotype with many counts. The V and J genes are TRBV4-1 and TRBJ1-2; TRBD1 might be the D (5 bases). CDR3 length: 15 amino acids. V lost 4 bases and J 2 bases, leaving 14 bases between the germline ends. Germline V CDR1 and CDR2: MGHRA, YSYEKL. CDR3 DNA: TGCGCCAGCAGCCCGATACGGGACGGAAACTATGGCTACACCTTC. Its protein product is CASSPIRDGNYGYTF.

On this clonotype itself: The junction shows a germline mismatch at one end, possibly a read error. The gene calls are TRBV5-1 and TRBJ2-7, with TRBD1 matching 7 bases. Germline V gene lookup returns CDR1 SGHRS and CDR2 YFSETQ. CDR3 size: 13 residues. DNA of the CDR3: TGCGCCAGCAGTTGGGACAGCTCCCACGAGCAGTACTTC. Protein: CASSWDSSHEQYF. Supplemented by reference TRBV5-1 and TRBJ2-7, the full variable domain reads KAGVTQTPRYLIKTRGQQVTLSCSPISGHRSVSWYQQTPGQGLQFLFEYFSETQRNKGNFPGRFSGRQFSNSRSEMNVSTLELGDSALYLCASSWDSSHEQYFGPGTRLTVT.

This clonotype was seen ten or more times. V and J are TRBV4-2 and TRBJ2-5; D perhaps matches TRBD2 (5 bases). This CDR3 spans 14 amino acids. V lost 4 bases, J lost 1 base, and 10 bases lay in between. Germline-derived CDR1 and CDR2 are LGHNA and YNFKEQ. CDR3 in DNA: TGTGCCAGCAGCCTCAAACGGGGCCAAGAGACCCAGTACTTC. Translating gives CASSLKRGQETQYF.

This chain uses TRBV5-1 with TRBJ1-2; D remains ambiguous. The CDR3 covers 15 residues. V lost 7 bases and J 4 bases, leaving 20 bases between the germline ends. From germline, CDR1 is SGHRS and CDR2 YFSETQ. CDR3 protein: CASLQSPDGLYGYTF. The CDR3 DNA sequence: TGCGCCAGCCTACAATCTCCGGACGGGCTCTATGGCTACACCTTC.

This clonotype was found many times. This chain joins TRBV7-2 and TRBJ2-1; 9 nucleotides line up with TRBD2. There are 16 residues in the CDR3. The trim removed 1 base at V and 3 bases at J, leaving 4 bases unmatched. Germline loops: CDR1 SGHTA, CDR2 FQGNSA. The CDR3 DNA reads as TGTGCCAGCAGCTTAGATGGGACTAGCTTCTACAATGAGCAGTTCTTC. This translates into CASSLDGTSFYNEQFF.

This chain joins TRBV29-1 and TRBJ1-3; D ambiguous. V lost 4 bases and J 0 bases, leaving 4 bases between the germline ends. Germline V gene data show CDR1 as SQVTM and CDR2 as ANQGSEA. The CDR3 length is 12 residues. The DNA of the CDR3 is TGCAGCGTTGTGAGCTCTGGAAACACCATATATTTT. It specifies CSVVSSGNTIYF.

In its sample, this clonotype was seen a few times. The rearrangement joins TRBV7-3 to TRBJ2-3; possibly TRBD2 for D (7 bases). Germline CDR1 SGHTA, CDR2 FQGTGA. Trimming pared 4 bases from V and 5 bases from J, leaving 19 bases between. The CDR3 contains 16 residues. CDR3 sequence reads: CASSSGGGGGGDTQYF. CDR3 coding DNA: TGTGCCAGCAGCTCTGGAGGCGGGGGCGGAGGAGATACGCAGTATTTT.

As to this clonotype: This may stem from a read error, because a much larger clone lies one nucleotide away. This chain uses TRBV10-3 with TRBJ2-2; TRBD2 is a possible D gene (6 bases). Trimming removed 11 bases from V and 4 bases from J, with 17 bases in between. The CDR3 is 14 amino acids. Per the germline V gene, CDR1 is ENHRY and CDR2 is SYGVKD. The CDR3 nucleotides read TGTGCCTCCGGGCTCGGGACTCGCACCGGGGAGCTGTTTTTT. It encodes CASGLGTRTGELFF.

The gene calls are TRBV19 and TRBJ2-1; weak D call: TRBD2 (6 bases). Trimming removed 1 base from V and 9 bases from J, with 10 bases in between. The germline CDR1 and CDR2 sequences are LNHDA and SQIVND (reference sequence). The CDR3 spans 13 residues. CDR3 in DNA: TGTGCCAGTAGTATAGCCGTGGGGGGTGAGCAGTTCTTC. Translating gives CASSIAVGGEQFF.

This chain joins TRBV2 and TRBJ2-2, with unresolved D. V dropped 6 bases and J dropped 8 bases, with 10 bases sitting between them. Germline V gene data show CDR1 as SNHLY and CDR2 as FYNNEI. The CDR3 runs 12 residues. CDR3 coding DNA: TGTGCCAGCAGGTCATGGCTTGGGGAGCTGTTTTTT. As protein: CASRSWLGELFF.

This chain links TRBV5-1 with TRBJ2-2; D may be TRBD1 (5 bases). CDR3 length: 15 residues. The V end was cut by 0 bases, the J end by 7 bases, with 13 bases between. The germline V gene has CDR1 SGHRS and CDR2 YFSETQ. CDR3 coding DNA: TGCGCCAGCAGCTTGGATTACCAGGGAAACGGGGAGCTGTTTTTT. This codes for CASSLDYQGNGELFF.

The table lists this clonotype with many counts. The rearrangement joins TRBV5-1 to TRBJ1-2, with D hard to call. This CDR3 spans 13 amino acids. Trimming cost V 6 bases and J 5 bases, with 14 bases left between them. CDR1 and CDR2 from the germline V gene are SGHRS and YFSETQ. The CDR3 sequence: CASKDEGAYGYTF. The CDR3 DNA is TGCGCCAGCAAGGACGAGGGAGCGTATGGCTACACCTTC.

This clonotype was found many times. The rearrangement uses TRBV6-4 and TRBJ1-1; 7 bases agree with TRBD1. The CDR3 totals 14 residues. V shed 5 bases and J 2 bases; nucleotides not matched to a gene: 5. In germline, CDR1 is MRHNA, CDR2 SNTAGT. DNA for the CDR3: TGTGCCAGCAGTCAAGGGACAGCCAACACTGAAGCTTTCTTT. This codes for CASSQGTANTEAFF.

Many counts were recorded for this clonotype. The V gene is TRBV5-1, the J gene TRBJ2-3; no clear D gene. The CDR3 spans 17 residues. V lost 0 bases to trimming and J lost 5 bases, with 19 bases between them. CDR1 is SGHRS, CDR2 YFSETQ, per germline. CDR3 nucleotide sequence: TGCGCCAGCAGCTTGGACGGCAGTTCATCCGTTGGAGATACGCAGTATTTT. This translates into CASSLDGSSSVGDTQYF. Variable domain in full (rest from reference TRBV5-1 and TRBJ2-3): KAGVTQTPRYLIKTRGQQVTLSCSPISGHRSVSWYQQTPGQGLQFLFEYFSETQRNKGNFPGRFSGRQFSNSRSEMNVSTLELGDSALYLCASSLDGSSSVGDTQYFGPGTRLTVL.